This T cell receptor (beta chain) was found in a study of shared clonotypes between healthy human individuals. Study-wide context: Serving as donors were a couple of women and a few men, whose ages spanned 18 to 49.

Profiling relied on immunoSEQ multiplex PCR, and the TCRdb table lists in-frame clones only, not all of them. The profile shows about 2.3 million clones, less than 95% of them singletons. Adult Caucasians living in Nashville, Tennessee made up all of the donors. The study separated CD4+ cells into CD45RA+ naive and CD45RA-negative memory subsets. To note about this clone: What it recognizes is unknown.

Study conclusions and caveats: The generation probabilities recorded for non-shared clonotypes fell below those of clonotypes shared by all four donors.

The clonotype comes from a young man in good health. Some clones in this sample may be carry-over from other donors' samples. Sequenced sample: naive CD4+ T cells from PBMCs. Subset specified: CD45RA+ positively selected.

CDR3 in DNA: TGTGCTAGTGGTTTGGTAGGGGTGGGTACGCAGTATTTT. It codes for CASGLVGVGTQYF. This sequence joins TRBV12-5 and TRBJ2-3, with D perhaps TRBD1 (5 bases). In germline, CDR1 is LGHNT, CDR2 FRNRAP. The ends were cut back, 0 bases at V and 8 bases at J, with 9 bases in the middle. The length of the CDR3 is 13 residues.